The clone carrying this T cell receptor beta chain was observed at least ten times. The entry originates in a study of human T cells and chemical hapten exposure. One entry per CDR3 protein, called by TCRdb with MiXCR from the RACE reads. The table includes around 380,000 distinct CDR3 sequences, nearly 5% detected once. Noted time point: patch test 1, 2 weeks after DPC sensitization. Treatment reported: therapeutic diphenylcyclopropenone sensitization with weekly scalp DPC. The length of the CDR3 is 13 residues. V dropped 2 bases and J dropped 7 bases, with 9 bases sitting between them. Germline V gene data show CDR1 as MNHEY and CDR2 as SVGEGT.

The material sequenced was whole blood, taken in connection with sensitization to the hapten diphenylcyclopropenone (DPC). The chain joins TRBV6-2 or TRBV6-3 to TRBJ1-5; no firm D call. This sequence originates from a woman aged 45-65 years with alopecia areata. Some clones in this sample may be carry-over from other donors' samples. CDR3 in amino acids: CASSYGINQPQHF. The CDR3 DNA reads TGTGCCAGCAGTTACGGGATAAACCAGCCCCAGCATTTT.